This paragraph covers one TCR beta chain sequence. Its specificity is not known. The sample belongs to a study of T cell repertoires in cytomegalovirus infection. Looking at the study overall: Both a matching HLA type and CMV infection were indicated by public TCR beta signatures. General study points: CMV-specific HLA-C-restricted TCR beta clonotypes dominated the ex vivo response.

The V segment lost 2 bases and the J segment 2 bases; nucleotides outside the gene matches: 3. This CDR3 is 15 amino acids long. The germline V gene encodes CDR1 WNHNN and CDR2 SYGVQD (reference sequence). TCRdb ran MiXCR on the reads and lists one entry per CDR3 protein. The sample consists of about 37,000 distinct CDR3 sequences, about 48% of them appearing once. Sequencing was performed on CD8+ T cells from cultured PBMCs, taken from culture after CMV antigen stimulation. The genes are TRBV10-1 and TRBJ2-5; TRBD2 aligns across 9 bases. The receptor comes from a human donor in good health (CMV status not recorded). Some clones in this sample may be carry-over from other donors' samples. CDR3 DNA: TGCGCCAGCAGTGAGGCGGGGGGGCGTCAAGAGACCCAGTACTTC. Translated, it gives CASSEAGGRQETQYF.